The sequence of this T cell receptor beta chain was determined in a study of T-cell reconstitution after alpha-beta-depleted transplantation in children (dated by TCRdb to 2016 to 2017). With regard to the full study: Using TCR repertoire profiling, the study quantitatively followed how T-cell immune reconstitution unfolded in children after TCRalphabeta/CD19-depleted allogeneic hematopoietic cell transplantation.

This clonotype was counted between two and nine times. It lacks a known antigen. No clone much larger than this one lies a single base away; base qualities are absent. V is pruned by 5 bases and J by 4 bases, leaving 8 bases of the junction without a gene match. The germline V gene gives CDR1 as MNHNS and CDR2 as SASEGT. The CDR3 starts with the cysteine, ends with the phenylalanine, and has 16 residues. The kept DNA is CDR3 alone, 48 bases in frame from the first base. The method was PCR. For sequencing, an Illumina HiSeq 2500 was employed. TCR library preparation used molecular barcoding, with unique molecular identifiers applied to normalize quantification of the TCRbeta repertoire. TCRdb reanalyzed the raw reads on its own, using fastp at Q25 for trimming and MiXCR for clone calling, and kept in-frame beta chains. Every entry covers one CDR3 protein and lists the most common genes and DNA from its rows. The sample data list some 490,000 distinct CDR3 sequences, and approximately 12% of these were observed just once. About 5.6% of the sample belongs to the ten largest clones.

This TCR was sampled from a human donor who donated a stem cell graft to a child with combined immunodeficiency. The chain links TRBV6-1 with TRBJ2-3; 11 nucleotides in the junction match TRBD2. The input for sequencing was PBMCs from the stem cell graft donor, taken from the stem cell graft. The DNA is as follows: TGTGCCAGCAGTCCCCATAGCGGGAGGGCCCCAGATACGCAGTATTTT. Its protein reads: CASSPHSGRAPDTQYF.